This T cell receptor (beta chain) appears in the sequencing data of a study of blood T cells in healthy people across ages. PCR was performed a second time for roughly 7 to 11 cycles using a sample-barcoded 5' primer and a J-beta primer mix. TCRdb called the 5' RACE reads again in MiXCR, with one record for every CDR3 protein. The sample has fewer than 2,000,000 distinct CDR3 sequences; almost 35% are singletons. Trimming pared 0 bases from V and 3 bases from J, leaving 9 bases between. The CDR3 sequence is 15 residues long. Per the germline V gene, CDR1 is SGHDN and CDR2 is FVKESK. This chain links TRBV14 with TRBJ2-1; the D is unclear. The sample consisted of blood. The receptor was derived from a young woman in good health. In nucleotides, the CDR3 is TGTGCCAGCAGCCAAGAAGGCAGCCGCTACAATGAGCAGTTCTTC. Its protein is CASSQEGSRYNEQFF.